The present T cell receptor (beta chain) was sequenced within a study of Ad26.COV2.S vaccination and SARS-CoV-2 variants. The table came from immunoSEQ multiplex PCR; TCRdb's copy has only in-frame clones and leaves some out. The sample consists of about 680,000 clones, 89% of them appearing once. The treatment here: around 19 received Ad26.COV2.S at low or high dose, single or two shots; 5 received placebo; per-sample allocation not given. Sampling was done on day 63 after the first vaccine or placebo injection. In Boston, an adult donor aged 18-55 years took part. Vaccine was an Ad26 vector expressing Wuhan-strain SARS-CoV-2 spike. This CDR3 region has 13 residues. Trimming removed 1 base from V and 1 base from J, with 5 bases in between. Germline V lookup: CDR1 LGHNA, CDR2 YSLEER.

The chain uses TRBV4-3 and TRBJ2-7; no clear D. Material: peripheral blood, obtained in a trial of Ad26.COV2.S vaccine versus placebo. The source is a person between 18 and 65 years old who received the Ad26.COV2.S COVID-19 vaccine or a placebo. In DNA form, the CDR3 reads TGCGCCAGCAGCCAAGGCCCTTCCTACGAGCAGTACTTC. Translated, it gives CASSQGPSYEQYF.